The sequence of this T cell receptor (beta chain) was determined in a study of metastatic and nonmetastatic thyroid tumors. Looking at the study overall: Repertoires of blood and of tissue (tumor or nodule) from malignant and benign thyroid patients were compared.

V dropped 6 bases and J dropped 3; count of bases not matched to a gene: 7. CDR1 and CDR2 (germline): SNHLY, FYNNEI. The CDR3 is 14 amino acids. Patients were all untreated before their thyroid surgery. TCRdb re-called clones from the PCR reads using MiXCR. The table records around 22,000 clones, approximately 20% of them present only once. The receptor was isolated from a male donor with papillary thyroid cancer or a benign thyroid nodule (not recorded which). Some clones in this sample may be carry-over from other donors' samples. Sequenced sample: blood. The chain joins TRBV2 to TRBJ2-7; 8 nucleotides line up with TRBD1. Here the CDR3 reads CASSDRGQLYEQYF. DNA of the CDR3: TGTGCCAGCAGCGACAGGGGCCAACTCTACGAGCAGTACTTC.